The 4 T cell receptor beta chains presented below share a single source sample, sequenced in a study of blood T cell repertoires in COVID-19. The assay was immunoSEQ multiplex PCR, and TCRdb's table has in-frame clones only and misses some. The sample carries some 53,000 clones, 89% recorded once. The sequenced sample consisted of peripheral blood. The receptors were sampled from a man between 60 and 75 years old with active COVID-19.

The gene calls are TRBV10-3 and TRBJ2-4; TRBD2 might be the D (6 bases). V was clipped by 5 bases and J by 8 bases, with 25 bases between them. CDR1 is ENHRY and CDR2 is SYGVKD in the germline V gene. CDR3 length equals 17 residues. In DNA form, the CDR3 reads TGTGCCATCAGTTCGTCAGCGGGCTCCAGCTCTTTGGACATTCAGTACTTC. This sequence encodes CAISSSAGSSSLDIQYF.

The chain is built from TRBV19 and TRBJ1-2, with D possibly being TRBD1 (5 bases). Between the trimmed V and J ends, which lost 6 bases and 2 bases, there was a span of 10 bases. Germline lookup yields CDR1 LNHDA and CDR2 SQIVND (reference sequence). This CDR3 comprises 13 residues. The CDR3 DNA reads TGTGCCAGTAGATTCGACAGAAACTATGGCTACACCTTC. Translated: CASRFDRNYGYTF.

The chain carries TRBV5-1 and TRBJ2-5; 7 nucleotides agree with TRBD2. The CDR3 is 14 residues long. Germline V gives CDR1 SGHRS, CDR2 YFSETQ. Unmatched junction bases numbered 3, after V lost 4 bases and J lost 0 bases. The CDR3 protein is CASSGRGNQETQYF. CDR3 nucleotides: TGCGCCAGCAGCGGGAGGGGCAACCAAGAGACCCAGTACTTC.

CDR3 nucleotide sequence: TGTGCCAGCAGCCCGTCTGCAGGGGTCTACGAGCAGTACTTC. Translation gives CASSPSAGVYEQYF. The V and J genes are TRBV3-1 (or the pseudogene TRBV3-2) and TRBJ2-7, with D perhaps matching TRBD1 (6 bases). V shed 4 bases and J shed 3 bases, with 13 bases lying between them. The length of the CDR3 is 14 residues. Germline CDR1 is LGHDT and CDR2 is YNNKEL (reference sequence).